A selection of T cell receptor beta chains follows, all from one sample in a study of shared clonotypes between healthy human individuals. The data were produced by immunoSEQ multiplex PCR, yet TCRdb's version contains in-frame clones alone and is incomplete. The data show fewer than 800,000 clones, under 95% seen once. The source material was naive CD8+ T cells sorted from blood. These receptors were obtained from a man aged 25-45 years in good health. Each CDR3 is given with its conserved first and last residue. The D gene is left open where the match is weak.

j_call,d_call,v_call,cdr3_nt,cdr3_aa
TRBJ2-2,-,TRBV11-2,TGTGCCAGCAGCCCCACCGGGATGAACACCGGGGAGCTGTTTTTT,CASSPTGMNTGELFF
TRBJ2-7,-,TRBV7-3,TGTGCCAGCAGCTTAACCGGGACGGAAGCCTACGAGCAGTACTTC,CASSLTGTEAYEQYF
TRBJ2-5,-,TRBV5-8,TGTGCCAGCAGCTTACCGGGGCCCCAAGAGACCCAGTACTTC,CASSLPGPQETQYF
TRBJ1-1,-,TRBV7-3,TGTGCCAGCAGCTACCAACTGAACACTGAAGCTTTCTTT,CASSYQLNTEAFF
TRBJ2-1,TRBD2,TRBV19,TGTGCCAGTAGTTATGGTAGCGGGAGTTTCGGAAATGAGCAGTTCTTC,CASSYGSGSFGNEQFF
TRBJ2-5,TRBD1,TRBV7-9,TGTGCCAGCAGCTACCCGGGACAGGGGTTGGAGACCCAGTACTTC,CASSYPGQGLETQYF
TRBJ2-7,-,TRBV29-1,TGCAGCGTTGAAGATCCCCAGGGGCTAACCTACGAGCAGTACTTC,CSVEDPQGLTYEQYF
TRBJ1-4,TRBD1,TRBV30,TGTGCCTGGGACAGGGGGGCCTCTGAAAAACTGTTTTTT,CAWDRGASEKLFF
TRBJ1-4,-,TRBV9,TGTGCCAGCAGCCCAACGGGGGGGTTGTTCAATGAAAAACTGTTTTTT,CASSPTGGLFNEKLFF
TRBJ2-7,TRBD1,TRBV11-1,TGTGCCAGCAGCGGAGGACAGGGTTACGAGCAGTACTTC,CASSGGQGYEQYF
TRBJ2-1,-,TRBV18,TGTGCCAGCTCACCATCGGACAATGAGCAGTTCTTC,CASSPSDNEQFF
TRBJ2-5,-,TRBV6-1,TGTGCCAGCAGTGAGTGGAGGCCAGAGACCCAGTACTTC,CASSEWRPETQYF
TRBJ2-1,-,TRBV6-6,TGTGCCAGCACCTTCAGGGCGGATGAGCAGTTCTTC,CASTFRADEQFF
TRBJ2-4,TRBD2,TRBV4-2,TGTGCCAGCAGCCAAAGCCGGGGGACTAGAACGATTCAGTACTTC,CASSQSRGTRTIQYF
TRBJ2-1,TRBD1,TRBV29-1,TGCAGCGTGGCACCGGGACAGGGTGTTGAGCAGTTCTTC,CSVAPGQGVEQFF
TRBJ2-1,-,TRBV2,TGTGCCAGCGAACTCAATGAGCAGTTCTTC,CASELNEQFF
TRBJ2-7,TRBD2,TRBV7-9,TGTGCCAGCAGGCATCGGGAGGGCCTTTACGAGCAGTACTTC,CASRHREGLYEQYF